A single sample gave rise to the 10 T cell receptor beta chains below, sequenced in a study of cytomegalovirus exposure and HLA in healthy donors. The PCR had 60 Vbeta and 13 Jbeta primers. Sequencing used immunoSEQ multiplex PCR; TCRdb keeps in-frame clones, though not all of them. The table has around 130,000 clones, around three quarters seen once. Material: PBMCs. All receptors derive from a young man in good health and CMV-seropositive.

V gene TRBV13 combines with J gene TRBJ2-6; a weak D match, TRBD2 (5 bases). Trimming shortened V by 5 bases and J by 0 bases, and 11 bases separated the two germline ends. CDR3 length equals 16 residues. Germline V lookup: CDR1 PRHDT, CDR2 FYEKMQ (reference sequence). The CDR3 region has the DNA TGTGCCAGCAGCCGAGGGCCCCTCTCTGGGGCCAACGTCCTGACTTTC. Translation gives CASSRGPLSGANVLTF.

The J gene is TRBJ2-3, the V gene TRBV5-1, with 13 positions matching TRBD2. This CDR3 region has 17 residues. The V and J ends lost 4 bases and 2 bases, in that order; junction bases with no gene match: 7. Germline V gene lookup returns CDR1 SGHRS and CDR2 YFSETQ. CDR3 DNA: TGCGCCAGCAGCCCGAGGACTAGCGGGAGTTTCACAGATACGCAGTATTTT. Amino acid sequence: CASSPRTSGSFTDTQYF.

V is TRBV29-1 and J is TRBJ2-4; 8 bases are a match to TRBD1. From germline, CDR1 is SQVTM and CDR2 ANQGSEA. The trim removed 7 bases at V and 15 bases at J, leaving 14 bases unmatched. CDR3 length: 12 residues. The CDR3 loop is CSAGTGSPVRYF. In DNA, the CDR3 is TGCAGCGCCGGGACAGGATCCCCGGTAAGGTACTTC.

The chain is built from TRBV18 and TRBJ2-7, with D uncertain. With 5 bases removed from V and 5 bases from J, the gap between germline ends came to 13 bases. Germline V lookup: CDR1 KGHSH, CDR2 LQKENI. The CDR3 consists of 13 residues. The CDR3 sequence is CASSSSFRDEQYF. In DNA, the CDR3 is TGTGCCAGCTCATCCTCATTTAGAGACGAGCAGTACTTC. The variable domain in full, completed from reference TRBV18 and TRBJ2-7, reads NAGVMQNPRHLVRRRGQEARLRCSPMKGHSHVYWYRQLPEEGLKFMVYLQKENIIDESGMPKERFSAEFPKEGPSILRIQQVVRGDSAAYFCASSSSFRDEQYFGPGTRLTVT.

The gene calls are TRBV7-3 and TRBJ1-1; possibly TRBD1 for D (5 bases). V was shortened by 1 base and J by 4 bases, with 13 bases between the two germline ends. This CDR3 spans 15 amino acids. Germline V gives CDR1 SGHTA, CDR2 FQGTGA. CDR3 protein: CASSLMGIGGTEAFF. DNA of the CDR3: TGTGCCAGCAGCTTAATGGGTATCGGGGGCACTGAAGCTTTCTTT.

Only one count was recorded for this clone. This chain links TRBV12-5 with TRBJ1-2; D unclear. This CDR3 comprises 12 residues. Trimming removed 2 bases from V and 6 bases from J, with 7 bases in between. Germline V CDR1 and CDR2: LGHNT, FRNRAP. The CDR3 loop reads CASGLSSDGYTF. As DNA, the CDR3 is TGTGCTAGTGGTTTGAGTTCGGATGGCTACACCTTC.

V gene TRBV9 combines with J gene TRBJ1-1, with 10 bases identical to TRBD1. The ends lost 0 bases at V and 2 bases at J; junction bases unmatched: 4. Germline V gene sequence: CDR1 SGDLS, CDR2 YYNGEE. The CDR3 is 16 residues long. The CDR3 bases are TGTGCCAGCAGCGTAGGGACAGGGGGATATAACACTGAAGCTTTCTTT. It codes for CASSVGTGGYNTEAFF.

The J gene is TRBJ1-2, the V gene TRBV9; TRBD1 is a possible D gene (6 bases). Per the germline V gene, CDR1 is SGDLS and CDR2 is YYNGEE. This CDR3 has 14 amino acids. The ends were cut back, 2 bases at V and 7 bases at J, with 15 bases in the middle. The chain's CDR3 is CASSVADRDLGYTF. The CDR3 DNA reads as TGTGCCAGCAGCGTGGCGGACAGAGACCTTGGCTACACCTTC.

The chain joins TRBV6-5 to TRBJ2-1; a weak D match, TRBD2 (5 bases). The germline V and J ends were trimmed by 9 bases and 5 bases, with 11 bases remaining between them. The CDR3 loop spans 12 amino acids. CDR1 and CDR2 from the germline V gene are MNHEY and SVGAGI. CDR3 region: CASGTGDNEQFF. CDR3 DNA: TGTGCCAGTGGAACCGGGGACAATGAGCAGTTCTTC.

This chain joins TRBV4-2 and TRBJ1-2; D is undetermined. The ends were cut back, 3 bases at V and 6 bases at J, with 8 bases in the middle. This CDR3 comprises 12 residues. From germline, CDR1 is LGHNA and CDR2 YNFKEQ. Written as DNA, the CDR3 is TGTGCCAGCAGCCAGGGAGGCGATGGCTACACCTTC. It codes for CASSQGGDGYTF.